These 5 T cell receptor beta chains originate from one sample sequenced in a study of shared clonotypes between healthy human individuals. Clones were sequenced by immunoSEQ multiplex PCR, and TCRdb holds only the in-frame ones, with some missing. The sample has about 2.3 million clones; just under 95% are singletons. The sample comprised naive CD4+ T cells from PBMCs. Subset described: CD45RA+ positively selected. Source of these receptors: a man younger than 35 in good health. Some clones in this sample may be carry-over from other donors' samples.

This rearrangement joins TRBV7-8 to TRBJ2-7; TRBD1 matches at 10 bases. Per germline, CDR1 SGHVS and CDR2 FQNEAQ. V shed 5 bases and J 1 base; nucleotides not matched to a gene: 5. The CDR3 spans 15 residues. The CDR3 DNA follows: TGTGCCAGCAGCCCTCGGACAGGGGGTTCCTACGAGCAGTACTTC. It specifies CASSPRTGGSYEQYF.

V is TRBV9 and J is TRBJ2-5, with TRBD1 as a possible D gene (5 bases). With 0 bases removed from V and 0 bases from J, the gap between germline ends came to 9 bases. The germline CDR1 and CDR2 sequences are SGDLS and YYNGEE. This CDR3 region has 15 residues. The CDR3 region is CASSVDPGYQETQYF. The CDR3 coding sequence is TGTGCCAGCAGCGTAGATCCAGGGTACCAAGAGACCCAGTACTTC.

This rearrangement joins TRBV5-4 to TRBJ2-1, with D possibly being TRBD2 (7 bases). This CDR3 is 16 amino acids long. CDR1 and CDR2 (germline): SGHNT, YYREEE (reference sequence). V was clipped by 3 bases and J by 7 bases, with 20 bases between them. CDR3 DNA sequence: TGTGCCAGCAGCTCGGGTGGCGGGAGTAGGGGGAATGAGCAGTTCTTC. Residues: CASSSGGGSRGNEQFF.

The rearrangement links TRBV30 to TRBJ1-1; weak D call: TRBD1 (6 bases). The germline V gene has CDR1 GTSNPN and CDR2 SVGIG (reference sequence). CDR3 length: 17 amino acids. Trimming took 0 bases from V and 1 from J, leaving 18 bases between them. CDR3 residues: CAWSVQGFWGANTEAFF. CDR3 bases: TGTGCCTGGAGTGTACAAGGTTTCTGGGGGGCGAACACTGAAGCTTTCTTT. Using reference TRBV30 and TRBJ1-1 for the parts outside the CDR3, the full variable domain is SQTIHQWPATLVQPVGSPLSLECTVEGTSNPNLYWYRQAAGRGLQLLFYSVGIGQISSEVPQNLSASRPQDRQFILSSKKLLLSDSGFYLCAWSVQGFWGANTEAFFGQGTRLTVV.

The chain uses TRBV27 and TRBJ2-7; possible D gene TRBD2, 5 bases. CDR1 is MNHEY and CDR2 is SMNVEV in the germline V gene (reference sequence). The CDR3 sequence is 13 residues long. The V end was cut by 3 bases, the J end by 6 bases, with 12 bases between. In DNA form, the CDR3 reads TGTGCCAGCAGTTTCCTGAATCGGGGCGAGCAGTACTTC. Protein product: CASSFLNRGEQYF.